The sequence of this TCR beta chain was determined in a study of cytomegalovirus exposure and HLA in healthy donors. Germline CDR1 reads SGDLS; CDR2 reads YYNGEE. This CDR3 has 14 residues. The V and J ends lost 7 bases and 6 bases respectively, with 18 bases between them. This clone was picked up a small number of times. Its target is not known. Researchers ran the PCR with 60 Vbeta and 13 Jbeta primers. Clones were read by immunoSEQ multiplex PCR, and TCRdb kept only the in-frame ones, dropping some. The repertoire has approximately 140,000 clones, more than 75% of them found once; the top ten carry 3.5%. Findings and caveats of the study: About 87% or about 30% of the time was how often most TCR beta V segments were productive, according to an earlier analysis. Later analysis suggested most CMV-associated TCR beta chains were HLA-restricted. An analysis that was carried out later associated 16,000 or so TCR beta sequences with HLA alleles at 0.05 false discovery rate.

Source material: PBMCs. The chain joins TRBV9 to TRBJ2-3; D unresolved. The clonotype originates from a human donor in good health. The CDR3 DNA follows: TGTGCCAGCGAGCCACCCAAGACACCCGATACGCAGTATTTT. This codes for CASEPPKTPDTQYF.